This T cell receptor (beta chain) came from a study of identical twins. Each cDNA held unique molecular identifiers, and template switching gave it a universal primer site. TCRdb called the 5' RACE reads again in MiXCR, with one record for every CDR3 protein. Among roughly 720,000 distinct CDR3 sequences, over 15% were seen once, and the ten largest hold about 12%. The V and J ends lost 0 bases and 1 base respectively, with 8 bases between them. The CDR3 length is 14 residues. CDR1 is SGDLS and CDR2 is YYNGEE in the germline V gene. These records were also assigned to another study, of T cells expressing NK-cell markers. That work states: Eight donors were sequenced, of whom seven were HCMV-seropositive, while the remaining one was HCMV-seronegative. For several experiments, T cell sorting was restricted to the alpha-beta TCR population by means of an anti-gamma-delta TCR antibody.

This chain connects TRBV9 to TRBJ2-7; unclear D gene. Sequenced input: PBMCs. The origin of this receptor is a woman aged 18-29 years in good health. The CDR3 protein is CASSVEYGSYEQYF. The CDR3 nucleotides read TGTGCCAGCAGCGTAGAGTACGGTTCCTACGAGCAGTACTTC.